The 20 T cell receptor beta chains listed next were all sequenced from one sample in a study of T-cell reconstitution after alpha-beta-depleted transplantation in children. The TCRbeta library was prepared with unique molecular identifiers. From the PCR reads, TCRdb called clonotypes with MiXCR, one entry per CDR3 protein. This sample has around 6,500 distinct CDR3 sequences, with approximately 11% found just once. Sequencing was performed on PBMCs, mostly from graft donor cells, taken 180 days after TCRalphabeta/CD19-depleted stem cell transplant. The receptor source for this set is a child less than two years old who had a stem cell transplant for acute myeloid leukemia, so the T cells may come from the graft donor.

Note on this clonotype: One end of the junction is discordant with germline, which a read error may explain. This chain uses TRBV12-3 or TRBV12-4 with TRBJ2-1; 9 nucleotides match TRBD1. The CDR3 is 15 residues long. DNA for the CDR3: TGTGCCATCAGTTTAGGACAGGGGTCCTACAATGAGCAGTTCTTC. Translating gives CAISLGQGSYNEQFF.

In regard to this clonotype: A much larger clone differs from this one at a single base, so this may be a read error. The CDR3 end shows no conserved phenylalanine or tryptophan, and so a read error is likely. The chain employs TRBV7-9 and TRBJ2-7; D not resolved. The length of the CDR3 is 15 residues. Germline loops: CDR1 SEHNR, CDR2 FQNEAQ (reference sequence). Trimming stripped 2 bases from V and 7 bases from J, with 18 bases between. The CDR3 loop is CASSLSFGVRREQYS. Written as DNA, the CDR3 is TGTGCCAGCAGCTTAAGTTTTGGGGTCCGTAGGGAGCAGTACTCC.

This clonotype occurred many times. CDR3 sequence: CASSQDAGLAVNEQFF. The CDR3, as DNA: TGTGCCAGCAGCCAAGATGCGGGACTAGCGGTCAATGAGCAGTTCTTC. V is TRBV4-2 and J is TRBJ2-1; the match to TRBD2 covers 11 bases. Germline CDR1 reads LGHNA; CDR2 reads YNFKEQ. The CDR3 consists of 16 residues. V lost 0 bases and J lost 6; bases outside the gene matches: 4.

In its sample, this clonotype was seen many times. The chain joins TRBV20-1 to TRBJ2-7; D gene unclear. CDR1 is DFQATT and CDR2 is SNEGSKA in the germline V gene (reference sequence). The CDR3 contains 12 residues. V gave up 3 bases and J gave up 6 bases, with 12 bases separating them. The CDR3 nucleotides are TGCAGTGCTAGTGAGGACGAAGTCGAGCAGTACTTC. Protein product: CSASEDEVEQYF.

Judged by abundance, this clonotype is medium-sized (0.01 to 0.1%). This chain uses TRBV20-1 with TRBJ2-7, with 9 bases matching TRBD1. This CDR3 has 17 residues. From germline, CDR1 is DFQATT and CDR2 SNEGSKA (reference sequence). V gave up 7 bases and J gave up 3 bases; unmatched junction bases: 19. The CDR3 here is CSVPGTGKLADVYEQYF. The CDR3, as DNA: TGCAGTGTACCTGGGACAGGGAAACTAGCAGATGTCTACGAGCAGTACTTC.

In this sample, this clonotype turned up many times. This chain joins TRBV20-1 and TRBJ2-7, with no clear D. V lost 2 bases to trimming and J lost 4 bases, with 15 bases between them. The CDR3 loop spans 14 amino acids. CDR1 and CDR2 (germline): DFQATT, SNEGSKA (reference sequence). CDR3 DNA: TGCAGTGCTAGAATGACGGGCCCACGTTACGAGCAGTACTTC. Its protein is CSARMTGPRYEQYF.

There are many counts of this clonotype. The gene calls are TRBV2 and TRBJ2-2; unclear D gene. This CDR3 is 13 amino acids long. V gave up 4 bases and J gave up 4 bases, with 7 bases separating them. Germline V gene sequence: CDR1 SNHLY, CDR2 FYNNEI. The CDR3 region has the DNA TGTGCCAGCAGTGCGTCACCCACCGGGGAGCTGTTTTTT. This codes for CASSASPTGELFF.

About this clonotype: A read error is possible here, since a much larger clone lies one base away. This chain connects TRBV5-1 to TRBJ2-7, with TRBD1 identical over 7 bases. The germline CDR1 and CDR2 sequences are SGHRS and YFSETQ. This CDR3 contains 16 residues. V was clipped by 4 bases and J by 4 bases; unmatched bases: 14. The CDR3 sequence is CASSHLDWDSRYEQYF. CDR3 coding DNA: TGCGCCAGCAGCCACCTCGACTGGGACAGCAGATACGAGCAGTACTTC.

This clonotype was counted a few times. The junction does not match germline at one end; this may be a read error. The chain carries TRBV12-3 or TRBV12-4 and TRBJ2-1, with 7 bases lining up with TRBD1. The length of the CDR3 is 18 residues. CDR3: CTSSFRAGTAHSYNEQFF. The CDR3 DNA reads TGTACCAGCAGTTTTCGGGCCGGGACAGCCCACTCCTACAATGAGCAGTTCTTC.

Ten or more counts support this clonotype. V is TRBV7-9 and J is TRBJ1-6; D ambiguous. This CDR3 contains 14 residues. Trimming removed 5 bases at V and 7 bases at J, with 12 bases between. Germline V gene lookup returns CDR1 SEHNR and CDR2 FQNEAQ (reference sequence). CDR3 sequence: CASSPWAANSPLHF. The CDR3, as DNA: TGTGCCAGCAGCCCGTGGGCGGCAAATTCACCCCTCCACTTT.

This clonotype has at least ten counts. This sequence joins TRBV7-9 and TRBJ2-5; the match to TRBD2 covers 7 bases. V lost 2 bases to trimming and J lost 5 bases; unmatched junction nucleotides: 8. CDR3 size: 15 residues. Germline-derived CDR1 and CDR2 are SEHNR and FQNEAQ (reference sequence). The chain's CDR3 is CASSLRRAGVETQYF. The DNA for the CDR3 is TGTGCCAGCAGCTTACGACGGGCGGGGGTGGAGACCCAGTACTTC.

This clonotype is categorized as medium-sized (0.01 to 0.1%). The chain joins TRBV6-5 to TRBJ2-3, with D perhaps matching TRBD1 or TRBD2 (5 bases each). The V gene's germline CDR1 is MNHEY and CDR2 SVGAGI. The CDR3 length is 15 residues. V was clipped by 5 bases and J by 5 bases, with 17 bases between them. CDR3 coding DNA: TGTGCCAGCAGTCTGGACGGACAAGGAGGAGATACGCAGTATTTT. It encodes CASSLDGQGGDTQYF.

This clonotype has just one count. This rearrangement joins TRBV7-7 to TRBJ2-1, with 12 bases lining up with TRBD2. Trimming at V came to 3 bases and at J to 5 bases, leaving 17 bases not matched to a gene. Germline V gene data show CDR1 as SSHAT and CDR2 as FNYEAQ (reference sequence). The CDR3 totals 20 residues. CDR3 region: CASSFFPRGTSGRFHNEQFF. CDR3 in DNA: TGTGCCAGCAGCTTTTTCCCCAGGGGGACTAGCGGGCGATTCCACAATGAGCAGTTCTTC.

As regards this clonotype: A much larger clone is a single base away; this may be a read error. CDR3 DNA sequence: TGTGCCAGCAGCCCCGGCAACGAGATAGCGGGAGTAACCGGGGAGCTGTTTTTT. Translation: CASSPGNEIAGVTGELFF. This sequence joins TRBV7-8 and TRBJ2-2; 9 bases fit TRBD2. Germline CDR1 is SGHVS and CDR2 is FQNEAQ. CDR3 size: 18 residues. The trim removed 5 bases at V and 5 bases at J, leaving 15 bases unmatched.

There are many counts of this clonotype. The CDR3 reads CSASDGSSYEQYF. The CDR3 DNA reads as TGCAGTGCTTCGGACGGGAGCTCCTACGAGCAGTACTTC. The chain uses TRBV20-1 and TRBJ2-7; the D gene is possibly TRBD2 (6 bases). Trimming removed 5 bases at V and 0 bases at J, with 11 bases between. This CDR3 comprises 13 residues. Germline CDR1 is DFQATT and CDR2 is SNEGSKA (reference sequence).

This clonotype was recorded many times. The V and J genes are TRBV4-1 and TRBJ2-4; D uncertain. The CDR3 is made up of 15 amino acids. V was clipped by 0 bases and J by 3 bases, with 9 bases between them. Germline V gene sequence: CDR1 MGHRA, CDR2 YSYEKL. CDR3 sequence (DNA): TGCGCCAGCAGCCAAGAAGGCGGTAACAAAAACATTCAGTACTTC. Protein sequence: CASSQEGGNKNIQYF.

This clonotype was found many times. The rearrangement links TRBV7-2 to TRBJ2-3, with 7 bases aligning to TRBD1. V was pared by 5 bases and J by 15 bases, with 8 bases of the junction left unmatched. The germline V gene encodes CDR1 SGHTA and CDR2 FQGNSA. CDR3 length equals 11 residues. The CDR3 reads CASSQKGASYF. The CDR3 bases are TGTGCCAGCAGCCAAAAGGGGGCTAGTTATTTT.

This clonotype was seen only a few times. A read error is possible here, since a much larger clone lies one base away. The chain employs TRBV20-1 and TRBJ1-5; the match to TRBD1 covers 11 bases. CDR3 length: 17 residues. Germline V CDR1 and CDR2: DFQATT, SNEGSKA (reference sequence). In nucleotides, the CDR3 is TGCTGTGCTACCGGGACAGGGGGTGGCAAGAGCAATCAGCCCCAGCATTTT. It translates to CCATGTGGGKSNQPQHF.

This clonotype has ten or more counts. The chain couples TRBV24-1 to TRBJ2-3; D might be TRBD1 or TRBD2, each matching 5 bases. This CDR3 has 13 residues. Trimming left V 8 bases short and J 0 bases short, with 8 bases between. Germline V gene data show CDR1 as KGHDR and CDR2 as SFDVKD. CDR3 bases: TGTGCCACCAAGGGACGGAGCACAGATACGCAGTATTTT. This encodes CATKGRSTDTQYF.

This clonotype was seen at least ten times. The rearrangement uses TRBV3-1 and TRBJ1-2; no clear D gene. CDR1 is LGHDT and CDR2 is YNNKEL in the germline V gene (reference sequence). This CDR3 region has 19 residues. V was cut by 0 bases and J by 9 bases, with 29 bases left in between. The CDR3 sequence: CASSQEAWQPSVAEGRYTF. In DNA form, the CDR3 reads TGTGCCAGCAGCCAAGAAGCGTGGCAGCCCTCGGTCGCTGAAGGTCGCTACACCTTC.